The 13 T cell receptor beta chains listed next were all sequenced from one sample in a study of shared clonotypes between healthy human individuals. TCRdb keeps only in-frame clones here, not all; method: immunoSEQ multiplex PCR. The profile covers 2,500,000 or so clones, with 80% to 95% appearing a single time and approximately 0.35% taken by the ten largest. The sequenced sample was naive CD4+ T cells from PBMCs. The subset is: CD45RA+ positively selected. Every receptor here comes from a man aged 18 to 29 in good health. Some clones in this sample may be carry-over from other donors' samples.

On this clone itself: This specimen includes other DNA sequences encoding the same CDR3. Written as DNA, the CDR3 is TGTGCCAGCAGCCCCCGACAGGGTGCTAGCACAGATACGCAGTATTTT. It codes for CASSPRQGASTDTQYF. The chain combines TRBV5-4 with TRBJ2-3, with 7 bases aligning to TRBD1. Losses at the gene ends were 4 bases for V and 0 bases for J; bases not matched to a gene: 8. The CDR3 is 16 residues long. Germline loops: CDR1 SGHNT, CDR2 YYREEE (reference sequence).

This chain links TRBV27 with TRBJ2-1; TRBD2 matches 9 bases. V was clipped by 6 bases and J by 0 bases; unmatched bases: 6. In germline, CDR1 is MNHEY, CDR2 SMNVEV (reference sequence). This CDR3 comprises 16 residues. This CDR3 is CASRAISGSSYNEQFF. The DNA for the CDR3 is TGTGCCAGCAGAGCCATTAGCGGGAGCTCCTACAATGAGCAGTTCTTC.

The chain couples TRBV25-1 to TRBJ1-1; no definite D call. V was pared by 0 bases and J by 0 bases, with 8 bases between. This CDR3 has 15 residues. The germline CDR1 and CDR2 sequences are MGHDK and SYGVNS. In nucleotides, the CDR3 is TGTGCCAGCAGTGAATATGTCGGGATGAACACTGAAGCTTTCTTT. Protein sequence: CASSEYVGMNTEAFF.

This clone was seen only once. This chain links TRBV14 with TRBJ2-2; 10 bases map to TRBD2. Germline trimming cut 4 bases from V and 1 base from J; bases unmatched to any gene: 9. Germline loops: CDR1 SGHDN, CDR2 FVKESK. This CDR3 region has 18 residues. CDR3 sequence reads: CASSRHTGTSVNTGELFF. CDR3 bases: TGTGCCAGCAGCCGCCACACCGGGACTAGCGTGAACACCGGGGAGCTGTTTTTT.

This clone has only a few counts. The chain is built from TRBV7-9 and TRBJ1-2; 9 nucleotides agree with TRBD1. V lost 8 bases, J lost 7 bases, and 11 bases stayed unmatched. This CDR3 has 14 residues. Germline lookup yields CDR1 SEHNR and CDR2 FQNEAQ (reference sequence). CDR3 region: CASRNTGGSGGYTF. CDR3 DNA: TGTGCCAGCCGGAACACAGGGGGCTCTGGTGGCTACACCTTC.

The gene calls are TRBV5-4 and TRBJ1-1; TRBD1 agrees at 7 bases. The CDR3 is 15 amino acids. Germline V gives CDR1 SGHNT, CDR2 YYREEE (reference sequence). Trimming at V came to 4 bases and at J to 6 bases, leaving 12 bases not matched to a gene. The DNA of the CDR3 is TGTGCCAGCAGCCCGGAGGGGGGACAGAGGGCTGAAGCTTTCTTT. Amino acid sequence: CASSPEGGQRAEAFF.

On this clone: Other DNA variants within this sample encode the same CDR3. This chain links TRBV5-1 with TRBJ2-5, with D possibly being TRBD2 (6 bases). CDR1 is SGHRS and CDR2 is YFSETQ in the germline V gene. The length of the CDR3 is 13 residues. Trimming cost V 4 bases and J 5 bases, with 12 bases left between them. The CDR3 protein is CASSPGTGETQYF. The CDR3 DNA sequence: TGCGCCAGCAGCCCGGGGACTGGGGAGACCCAGTACTTC.

The V and J genes are TRBV6-1 and TRBJ1-3; D gene unclear. Germline V CDR1 and CDR2: MNHNS, SASEGT. The CDR3 length is 15 residues. Between the trimmed V and J ends, which lost 7 bases and 0 bases, there was a span of 13 bases. The CDR3 nucleotides read TGTGCCAGCACCATCGGTCCGAACTCTGGAAACACCATATATTTT. It specifies CASTIGPNSGNTIYF.

CDR3 nucleotide sequence: TGTGCCAGCAGCTGGCCAGGCGGAAACACCATATATTTT. Amino acid sequence: CASSWPGGNTIYF. The chain couples TRBV7-9 to TRBJ1-3; D is unresolved. Trimming removed 4 bases from V and 4 bases from J, with 8 bases in between. The CDR3 loop spans 13 amino acids. The germline V gene has CDR1 SEHNR and CDR2 FQNEAQ (reference sequence).

V and J are TRBV7-9 and TRBJ1-4; TRBD1 might be the D (5 bases). The length of the CDR3 is 15 residues. The V end was cut by 3 bases, the J end by 8 bases, with 16 bases between. Looked up from germline, CDR1 is SEHNR and CDR2 is FQNEAQ (reference sequence). As DNA, the CDR3 is TGTGCCAGCAGCTTCATTCGAGGGGCGAAGGAAAAACTGTTTTTT. It codes for CASSFIRGAKEKLFF.

The J gene is TRBJ2-5, the V gene TRBV6-1; TRBD1 is a possible D gene (6 bases). Between the trimmed V and J ends, which lost 7 bases and 9 bases, there was a span of 18 bases. The germline gives CDR1 MNHNS, CDR2 SASEGT. The CDR3 runs 13 residues. CDR3 residues: CASTTEGPGAQYF. CDR3 sequence (DNA): TGTGCCAGCACAACGGAAGGGCCAGGGGCCCAGTACTTC.

V gene TRBV7-8 combines with J gene TRBJ2-1; TRBD2 aligns across 8 bases. V dropped 5 bases and J dropped 2; count of bases not matched to a gene: 5. CDR1 is SGHVS and CDR2 is FQNEAQ in the germline V gene. This CDR3 has 15 residues. As DNA, the CDR3 is TGTGCCAGCAGCACCACTAGCGGAACCTACAATGAGCAGTTCTTC. This translates into CASSTTSGTYNEQFF.

The V call is TRBV5-1, the J call TRBJ2-1; no reliable D call. The CDR3 has 16 residues. V was cut by 1 base and J by 0 bases, with 11 bases left in between. CDR1 is SGHRS and CDR2 is YFSETQ in the germline V gene. In nucleotides, the CDR3 is TGCGCCAGCAGCTTGACTCCATATAGCTCCTACAATGAGCAGTTCTTC. Its translation: CASSLTPYSSYNEQFF. The variable domain in full, with the rest retrieved from reference TRBV5-1 and TRBJ2-1, is KAGVTQTPRYLIKTRGQQVTLSCSPISGHRSVSWYQQTPGQGLQFLFEYFSETQRNKGNFPGRFSGRQFSNSRSEMNVSTLELGDSALYLCASSLTPYSSYNEQFFGPGTRLTVL.